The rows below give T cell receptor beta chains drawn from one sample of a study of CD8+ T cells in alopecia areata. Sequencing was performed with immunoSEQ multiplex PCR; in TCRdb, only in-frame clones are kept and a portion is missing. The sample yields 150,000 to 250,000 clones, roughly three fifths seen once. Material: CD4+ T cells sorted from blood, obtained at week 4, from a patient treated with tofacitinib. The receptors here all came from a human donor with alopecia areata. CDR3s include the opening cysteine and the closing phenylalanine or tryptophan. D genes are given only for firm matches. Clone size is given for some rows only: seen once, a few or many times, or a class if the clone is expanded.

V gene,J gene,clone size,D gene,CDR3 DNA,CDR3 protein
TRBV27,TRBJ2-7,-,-,TGTGCCAGCAAATGGGTGTGGGGGGATGCCAACGAGCAGTACTTC,CASKWVWGDANEQYF
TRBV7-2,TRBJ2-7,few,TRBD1,TGTGCCAGCAGCTTAGGGGACAGGCCCTGGGGCGAGCAGTACTTC,CASSLGDRPWGEQYF
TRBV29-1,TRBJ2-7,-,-,TGCAGCGTTGAAAGGGGAGGCGTTGACGAGCAGTACTTC,CSVERGGVDEQYF
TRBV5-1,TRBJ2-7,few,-,TGCGCCAGCAGCTGGGACGGCTCCTACGAGCAGTACTTC,CASSWDGSYEQYF
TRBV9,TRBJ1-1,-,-,TGTGCCAGCAGCCCGCAGCTCGCGTCTGAAGCTTTCTTT,CASSPQLASEAFF
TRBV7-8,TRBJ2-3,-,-,TGTGCCAGCAGCCGCCTTGGCGGGGTAGATACGCAGTATTTT,CASSRLGGVDTQYF
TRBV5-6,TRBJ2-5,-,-,TGTGCCAGCAGCCCGGGACCACAAGAGACCCAGTACTTC,CASSPGPQETQYF
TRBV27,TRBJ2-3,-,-,TGTGCCAGCAGTTTAAATAGGGCGGCTAGACAAGTGGATACGCAGTATTTT,CASSLNRAARQVDTQYF
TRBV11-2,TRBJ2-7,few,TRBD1,TGTGCCAGCAGCCGGGACAGAGTCTACGAGCAGTACTTC,CASSRDRVYEQYF
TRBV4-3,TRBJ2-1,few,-,TGCGCCAGCAGCCAAGCCCTCCATTCCGGGACACACAATGAGCAGTTCTTC,CASSQALHSGTHNEQFF
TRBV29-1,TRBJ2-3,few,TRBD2,TGCAGCGTTGAAGGGACTAGCGCGGGAAGCACAGATACGCAGTATTTT,CSVEGTSAGSTDTQYF
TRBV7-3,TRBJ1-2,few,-,TGTGCCAGCAGCTTAATTGCAGGCAACTATGGCTACACCTTC,CASSLIAGNYGYTF
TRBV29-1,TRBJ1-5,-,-,TGCAGCGTCTACGACGGAAGCAATCAGCCCCAGCATTTT,CSVYDGSNQPQHF
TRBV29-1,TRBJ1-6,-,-,TGCAGCGTTTCGGTTGGGGAGCCAATCCGTTCACCCCTCCACTTT,CSVSVGEPIRSPLHF
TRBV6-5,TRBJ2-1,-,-,TGTGCCAGCAGAATGGACGCGAGGAAACATGAGCAGTTCTTC,CASRMDARKHEQFF
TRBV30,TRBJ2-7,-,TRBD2,TGTGCCTGGGGACTAGCGCCCACCTACGAGCAGTACTTC,CAWGLAPTYEQYF
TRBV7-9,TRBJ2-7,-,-,TGTGCCAGCAGCCTGTCGCAGGGGGGCGAGCAGTACTTC,CASSLSQGGEQYF
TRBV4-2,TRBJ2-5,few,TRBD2,TGTGCCAGCAGCCAAGAATTAGCGGGGGGCCAAGAGACCCAGTACTTC,CASSQELAGGQETQYF
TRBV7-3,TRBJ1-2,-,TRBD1,TGTGCCAGCAGCCTCTCCGGGACAGATGGCTACACCTTC,CASSLSGTDGYTF
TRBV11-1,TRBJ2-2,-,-,TGTGCCAGCAGCCCAAGACAGGACACCGGGGAGCTGTTTTTT,CASSPRQDTGELFF
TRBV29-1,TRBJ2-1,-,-,TGCAGCGTTGAAGCCGGAGGGACAATGAATGAGCAGTTCTTC,CSVEAGGTMNEQFF
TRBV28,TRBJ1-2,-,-,TGTGCCAGCAGTTTTAGCAGCTATGGCTACACCTTC,CASSFSSYGYTF
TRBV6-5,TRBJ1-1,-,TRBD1,TGTGCCAGCAGTGCGAACCGCGGGACAGGGACTGAAGCTTTCTTT,CASSANRGTGTEAFF
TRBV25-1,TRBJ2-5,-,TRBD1,TGTGCCAGCCCAAAGGTTGGGACAGGGGTGATCGAGACCCAGTACTTC,CASPKVGTGVIETQYF
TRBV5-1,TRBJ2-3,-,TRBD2,TGCGCCAGCAAGGTCGGCGATCAGTCTCGGGGGGACCCAGATACGCAGTATTTT,CASKVGDQSRGDPDTQYF
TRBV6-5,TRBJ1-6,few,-,TGTGCCAGCAGTACCGGGGGGTCACCCCTCCACTTT,CASSTGGSPLHF
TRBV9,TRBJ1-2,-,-,TGTGCCAGCAGCCCAGGACAGCTCTATGGCTACACCTTC,CASSPGQLYGYTF
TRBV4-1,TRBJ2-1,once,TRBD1,TGCGCCAGCAGCCAAGAACAGGGGCTGGGCTCCTACAATGAGCAGTTCTTC,CASSQEQGLGSYNEQFF
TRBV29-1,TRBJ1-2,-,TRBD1,TGCAGCGCTGGACAGGGATTATACTATGGCTACACCTTC,CSAGQGLYYGYTF
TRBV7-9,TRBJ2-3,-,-,TGTGCCAGCACTCCAGAGGGCCTCGACACAGATACGCAGTATTTT,CASTPEGLDTDTQYF
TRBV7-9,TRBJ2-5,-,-,TGTGCCAGCAGCGAAGCCGGTAACGGGGAGACCCAGTACTTC,CASSEAGNGETQYF
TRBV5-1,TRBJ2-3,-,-,TGCGCCAGCAGCCCGGACGAGGGAAGGACAGATACGCAGTATTTT,CASSPDEGRTDTQYF
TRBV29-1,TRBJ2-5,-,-,TGCAGCGTTGAGAGACTGCAAGAGACCCAGTACTTC,CSVERLQETQYF